The 19 T cell receptor beta chains below were found in one sample sequenced in a study of cytomegalovirus exposure and HLA in healthy donors. The study ran its PCR with 60 Vbeta and 13 Jbeta primers. Clones were read by immunoSEQ multiplex PCR, and TCRdb kept only the in-frame ones, dropping some. This sample carries fewer than 120,000 clones, 76% of them seen once, and the ten largest clones take 10% to 15%. The specimen was PBMCs. The receptors derive from a young man in good health and CMV-seropositive.

This clone has more than one count but fewer than ten. The chain has TRBV4-1 and TRBJ2-7; 10 nucleotides line up with TRBD2. The CDR3 has 15 amino acids. CDR1 and CDR2 (germline): MGHRA, YSYEKL. J gave up 3 bases and V 0 bases, and 2 bases lay outside the gene matches. The CDR3 bases are TGCGCCAGCAGCCAAGAGCTAGCGGGGGACTACGAGCAGTACTTC. This codes for CASSQELAGDYEQYF.

The gene calls are TRBV7-9 and TRBJ2-1; perhaps TRBD2 as D (7 bases). V shed 4 bases and J shed 9 bases, with 16 bases lying between them. Germline CDR1 and CDR2: SEHNR and FQNEAQ (reference sequence). This CDR3 has 14 amino acids. The CDR3 DNA sequence: TGTGCCAGCAGCTCATTTCGGGGGGCGGGTGAGCAGTTCTTC. Encoded protein: CASSSFRGAGEQFF. Variable domain in full (rest from reference TRBV7-9 and TRBJ2-1): DTGVSQNPRHKITKRGQNVTFRCDPISEHNRLYWYRQTLGQGPEFLTYFQNEAQLEKSRLLSDRFSAERPKGSFSTLEIQRTEQGDSAMYLCASSSFRGAGEQFFGPGTRLTVL.

The chain is built from TRBV6-5 and TRBJ1-1; TRBD1 agrees at 11 bases. Per germline, CDR1 MNHEY and CDR2 SVGAGI. CDR3 size: 14 residues. The trim removed 7 bases at V and 7 bases at J, leaving 8 bases unmatched. The chain's CDR3 is CASTPGTGGIEAFF. CDR3 coding DNA: TGTGCCAGCACCCCCGGGACAGGGGGTATTGAAGCTTTCTTT.

The CDR3 region has the DNA TGTGCCAGCAGTATCGGACAGGGGATAGAGCAGTACTTC. It yields the protein CASSIGQGIEQYF. V usage is TRBV28 and J usage is TRBJ2-7, with TRBD1 matching over 9 bases. The CDR3 contains 13 residues. The germline gives CDR1 MDHEN, CDR2 SYDVKM. V shed 5 bases, J shed 7 bases, and the junction held 6 bases outside the gene matches.

The J gene is TRBJ2-1, the V gene TRBV9; D is perhaps TRBD2 (7 bases). V dropped 7 bases and J dropped 0 bases, with 14 bases sitting between them. The CDR3 totals 15 residues. Germline values: CDR1 SGDLS, CDR2 YYNGEE. The CDR3 here is CASGGATDSYNEQFF. DNA for the CDR3: TGTGCCAGCGGGGGGGCCACGGACTCCTACAATGAGCAGTTCTTC. Combining the CDR3 with reference TRBV9 and TRBJ2-1 gives the whole variable domain DSGVTQTPKHLITATGQRVTLRCSPRSGDLSVYWYQQSLDQGLQFLIQYYNGEERAKGNILERFSAQQFPDLHSELNLSSLELGDSALYFCASGGATDSYNEQFFGPGTRLTVL.

This rearrangement joins TRBV5-4 to TRBJ1-6; a weak D match, TRBD1 (5 bases). V lost 5 bases and J lost 5, with 8 bases in between. CDR3 length equals 13 residues. Germline CDR1 is SGHNT and CDR2 is YYREEE (reference sequence). The CDR3 DNA is TGTGCCAGCAGATTACAGGATAATTCACCCCTCCACTTT. Protein sequence: CASRLQDNSPLHF.

The chain employs TRBV7-8 and TRBJ1-4; D possibly corresponds to TRBD1 (6 bases). Deletions cut 6 bases from V and 7 bases from J, with 9 bases between. The CDR3 runs to 12 residues. The germline V gene has CDR1 SGHVS and CDR2 FQNEAQ. CDR3 coding DNA: TGTGCCAGCAGTATAGGGGGTGAAAAACTGTTTTTT. Protein product: CASSIGGEKLFF.

The V and J genes are TRBV5-1 and TRBJ2-1; tentative D call: TRBD2 (5 bases). This CDR3 contains 14 residues. V shed 2 bases and J shed 4 bases, with 10 bases lying between them. Germline V gene data show CDR1 as SGHRS and CDR2 as YFSETQ. CDR3 DNA sequence: TGCGCCAGCAGCTTTGCGGACTGGTACAATGAGCAGTTCTTC. It specifies CASSFADWYNEQFF.

The V and J genes are TRBV11-2 and TRBJ1-5; TRBD1 aligns across 7 bases. The length of the CDR3 is 15 residues. Germline V gene sequence: CDR1 SGHAT, CDR2 FQNNGV. V dropped 5 bases and J dropped 3; count of bases not matched to a gene: 7. DNA of the CDR3: TGTGCCAGCAGCCCCCGGACAGGCACCAATCAGCCCCAGCATTTT. Protein sequence: CASSPRTGTNQPQHF.

V gene TRBV6-4 combines with J gene TRBJ2-5, with a tentative D call TRBD1 (7 bases). Germline loops: CDR1 MRHNA, CDR2 SNTAGT. The ends were cut back, 7 bases at V and 2 bases at J, with 17 bases in the middle. This CDR3 spans 15 amino acids. The CDR3 loop is CASKLFQGGQETQYF. The CDR3 DNA is TGTGCCAGCAAGCTTTTCCAGGGGGGACAAGAGACCCAGTACTTC.

The rearrangement uses TRBV4-3 and TRBJ2-1, with TRBD2 matching 7 bases. The CDR3 totals 17 residues. Germline values: CDR1 LGHNA, CDR2 YSLEER. J lost 2 bases, V lost 0 bases, and 7 bases had no gene match. This CDR3 reads CASSQDGSGSPYNEQFF. The CDR3, as DNA: TGCGCCAGCAGCCAAGATGGTAGCGGGTCCCCCTACAATGAGCAGTTCTTC.

The chain carries TRBV7-2 and TRBJ1-6; D possibly corresponds to TRBD1 (5 bases). With 7 bases removed from V and 9 bases from J, the gap between germline ends came to 22 bases. This CDR3 contains 16 residues. CDR1 is SGHTA, CDR2 FQGNSA, per germline. The CDR3 bases are TGTGCCAGCACCTGGGGGACCAGGGCGGAGGGTTCACCCCTCCACTTT. Translated: CASTWGTRAEGSPLHF.

The chain links TRBV2 to TRBJ1-2; 8 positions match TRBD1. The CDR3 runs to 14 residues. The J segment lost 0 bases and the V segment lost 5 bases, leaving 2 bases of the junction unmatched. CDR1 SNHLY and CDR2 FYNNEI come from the germline V gene. Here the CDR3 reads CASSTGGSNYGYTF. For the CDR3, the DNA is TGTGCCAGCAGTACAGGGGGGTCTAACTATGGCTACACCTTC.

This clone occurred once. The CDR3 protein is CASSLRTGYGYTF. The CDR3 coding sequence is TGTGCCAGCAGTCTAAGGACAGGCTATGGCTACACCTTC. The chain joins TRBV27 to TRBJ1-2, with 7 bases that match TRBD1. V lost 5 bases and J lost 4; bases outside the gene matches: 4. The CDR3 consists of 13 residues. From germline, CDR1 is MNHEY and CDR2 SMNVEV (reference sequence).

This clone was seen once. The chain links TRBV27 to TRBJ1-6; D ambiguous. With 7 bases removed from V and 0 bases from J, the gap between germline ends came to 10 bases. Germline CDR1 reads MNHEY; CDR2 reads SMNVEV (reference sequence). The CDR3 runs 15 residues. CDR3 sequence reads: CASTYEGSYNSPLHF. As DNA, the CDR3 is TGTGCCAGCACCTACGAGGGCTCCTATAATTCACCCCTCCACTTT.

The chain recombines TRBV4-3 with TRBJ1-6; a possible D gene is TRBD1 (5 bases). The CDR3 covers 14 residues. V lost 0 bases and J lost 10, with 10 bases in between. Per germline, CDR1 LGHNA and CDR2 YSLEER. CDR3 DNA sequence: TGCGCCAGCAGCCAAGATAGGGGAGGCTCACCCCTCCACTTT. Its translation is CASSQDRGGSPLHF.

The chain uses TRBV5-1 and TRBJ1-2; 10 bases are a match to TRBD1. Trimming cost V 0 bases and J 2 bases; bases outside gene matches: 1. Per the germline V gene, CDR1 is SGHRS and CDR2 is YFSETQ. The CDR3 spans 15 residues. The CDR3 nucleotides read TGCGCCAGCAGCTTGGGACAGGGGGCGAACTATGGCTACACCTTC. It specifies CASSLGQGANYGYTF.

This clone was detected only once. This chain uses TRBV7-8 with TRBJ2-5; TRBD2 agrees at 13 bases. The CDR3 covers 16 residues. The trim removed 6 bases at V and 5 bases at J, leaving 9 bases unmatched. The germline V gene has CDR1 SGHVS and CDR2 FQNEAQ. CDR3 residues: CASRRPGLAGRETQYF. CDR3 sequence (DNA): TGTGCCAGCAGGCGTCCGGGACTAGCGGGGCGGGAGACCCAGTACTTC.

The chain uses TRBV7-2 and TRBJ2-1; 13 bases match TRBD2. V was clipped by 3 bases and J by 4 bases; unmatched bases: 12. This CDR3 region has 19 residues. Germline V gene lookup returns CDR1 SGHTA and CDR2 FQGNSA. The CDR3 DNA follows: TGTGCCAGCAGCTTCTCTAGAGTGACTAGCGGGGGGTTATACAATGAGCAGTTCTTC. This gives the protein CASSFSRVTSGGLYNEQFF.